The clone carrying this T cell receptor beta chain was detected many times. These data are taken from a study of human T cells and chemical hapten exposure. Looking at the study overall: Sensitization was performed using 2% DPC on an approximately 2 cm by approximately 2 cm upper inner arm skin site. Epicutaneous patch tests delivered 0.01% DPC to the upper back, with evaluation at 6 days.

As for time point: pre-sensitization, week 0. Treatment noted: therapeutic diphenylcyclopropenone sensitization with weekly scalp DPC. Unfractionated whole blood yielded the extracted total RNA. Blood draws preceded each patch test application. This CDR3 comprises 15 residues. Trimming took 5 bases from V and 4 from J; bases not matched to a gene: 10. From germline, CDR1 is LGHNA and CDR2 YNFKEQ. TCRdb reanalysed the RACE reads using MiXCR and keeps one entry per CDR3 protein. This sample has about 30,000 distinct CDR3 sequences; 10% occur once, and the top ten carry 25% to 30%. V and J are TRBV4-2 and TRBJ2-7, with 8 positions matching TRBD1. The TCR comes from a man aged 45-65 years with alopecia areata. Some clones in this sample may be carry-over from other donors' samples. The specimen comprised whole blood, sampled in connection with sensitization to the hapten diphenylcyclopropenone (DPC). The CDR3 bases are TGTGCCAGCAGCTCAGAAGCCAGGGGGCTTTACGAGCAGTACTTC. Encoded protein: CASSSEARGLYEQYF.